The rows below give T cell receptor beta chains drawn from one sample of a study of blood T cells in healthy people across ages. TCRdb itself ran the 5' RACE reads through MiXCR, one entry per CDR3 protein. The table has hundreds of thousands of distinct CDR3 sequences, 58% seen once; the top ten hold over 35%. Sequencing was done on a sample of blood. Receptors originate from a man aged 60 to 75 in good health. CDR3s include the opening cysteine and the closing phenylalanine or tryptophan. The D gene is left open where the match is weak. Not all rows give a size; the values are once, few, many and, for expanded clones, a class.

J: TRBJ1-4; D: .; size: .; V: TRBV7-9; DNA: TGTGCCAGCAACACCGCCGATGAAAAACTGTTTTTT; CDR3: CASNTADEKLFF
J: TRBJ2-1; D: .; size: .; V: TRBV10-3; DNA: TGTGCCGCCGGAAGGGCAGAGTCCTACAATGAGCAGTTCTTC; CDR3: CAAGRAESYNEQFF
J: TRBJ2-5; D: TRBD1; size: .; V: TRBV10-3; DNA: TGTGCCATCAGTCCGGGACAGGGAAAGAAAGAGACCCAGTACTTC; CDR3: CAISPGQGKKETQYF
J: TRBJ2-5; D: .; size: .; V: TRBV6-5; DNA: TGTGCCAGCAGATATCAGGGAAGCGAGACCCAGTACTTC; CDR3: CASRYQGSETQYF
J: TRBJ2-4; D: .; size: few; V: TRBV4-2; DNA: TGTGCCAGCAGCCACGACCTTGGCACCAAAAACATTCAGTACTTC; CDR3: CASSHDLGTKNIQYF
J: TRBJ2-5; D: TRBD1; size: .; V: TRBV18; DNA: TGTGCCAGCTCAACCGGGGGACAGGGGTTCGGAGAGACCCAGTACTTC; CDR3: CASSTGGQGFGETQYF
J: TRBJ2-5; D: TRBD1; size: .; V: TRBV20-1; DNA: TGCAGTGCTAGAGCCCACAGGGGGAAGGAGACCCAGTACTTC; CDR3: CSARAHRGKETQYF
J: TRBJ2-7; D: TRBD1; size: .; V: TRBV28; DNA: TGTGCCAGCAGTGGACAGGGGGGAATCTACGAGCAGTACTTC; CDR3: CASSGQGGIYEQYF
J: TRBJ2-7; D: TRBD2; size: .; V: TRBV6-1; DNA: TGTGCCAGCTCAAGCGGGGACTCCGCACGGTACTTC; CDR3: CASSSGDSARYF
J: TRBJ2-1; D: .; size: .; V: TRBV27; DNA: TGTGCCAGCAGTTTAGAGGCACAGCGCAGCGTGGCCTACAATGAGCAGTTCTTC; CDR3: CASSLEAQRSVAYNEQFF
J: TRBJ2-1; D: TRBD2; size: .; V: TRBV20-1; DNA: TGCAGTGCTAGAGGTCGGGGGGGCCCTTGGAATGAGCAGTTCTTC; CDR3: CSARGRGGPWNEQFF
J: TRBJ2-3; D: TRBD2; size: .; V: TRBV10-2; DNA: TGCGCCAGCGCTCCTACTAGCGCAATTACAGATACGCAGTATTTT; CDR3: CASAPTSAITDTQYF
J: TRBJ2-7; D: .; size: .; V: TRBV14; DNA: TGTGCCAGCAGCCAACTGTCCTACGAGCAGTACTTC; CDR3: CASSQLSYEQYF
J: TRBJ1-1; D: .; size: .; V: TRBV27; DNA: TGTGCCAGCAGTCCGCCCCCCCATTGGGGAACTGAAGCTTTCTTT; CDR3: CASSPPPHWGTEAFF
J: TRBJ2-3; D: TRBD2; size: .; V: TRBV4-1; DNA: TGCGCCAGCAGCCCGTTGGGGCGGGGGGGAGATACGCAGTATTTT; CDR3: CASSPLGRGGDTQYF
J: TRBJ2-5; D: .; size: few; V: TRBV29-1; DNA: TGCAGCGTTGGGGCGGAGACCCAGTACTTC; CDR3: CSVGAETQYF
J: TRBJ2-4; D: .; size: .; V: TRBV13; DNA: TGTGCCAGCACCACCACAGGGCGGAACATTCAGTACTTC; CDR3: CASTTTGRNIQYF
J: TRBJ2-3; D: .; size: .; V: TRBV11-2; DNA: TGTGCCAGCAGCTTAGACCCCCCGCATACGCAGTATTTT; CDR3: CASSLDPPHTQYF
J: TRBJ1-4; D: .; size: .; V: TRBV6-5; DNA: TGTGTCAGCAGAACACATGGACGGGGGGCTGAAAAACTGTTTTTT; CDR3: CVSRTHGRGAEKLFF
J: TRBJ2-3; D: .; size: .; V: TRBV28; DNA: TGTGCCAGCAGTAAGACTAGTCTGGATACGCAGTATTTT; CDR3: CASSKTSLDTQYF
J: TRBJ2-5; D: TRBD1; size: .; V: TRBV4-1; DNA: TGCGCCAGCAGCCAAGGAACAGGGGGCGGCGAGACCCAGTACTTC; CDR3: CASSQGTGGGETQYF
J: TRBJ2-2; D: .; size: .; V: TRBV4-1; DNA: TGCGCCAGCAGCAACCGGATGCTGGGGACGGGCACCGGGGAGCTGTTTTTT; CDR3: CASSNRMLGTGTGELFF
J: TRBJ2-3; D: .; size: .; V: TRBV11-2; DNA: TGTGCCAGCAGCCGCGGGACTGGTGGCGCAGATACGCAGTATTTT; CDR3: CASSRGTGGADTQYF
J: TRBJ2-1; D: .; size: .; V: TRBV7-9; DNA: TGTGCTAGCAGCTCGGTCAGGGGTAATGAGCAGTTCTTC; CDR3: CASSSVRGNEQFF
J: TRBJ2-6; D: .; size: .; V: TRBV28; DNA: TGTGCCAGCAGTAATACGATTGGAACAGCCGGCGTCCTGACTTTC; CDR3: CASSNTIGTAGVLTF
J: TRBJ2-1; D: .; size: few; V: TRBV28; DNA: TGTGCCAGCAGTTTACCGAGTGCCCCCTACAATGAGCAGTTCTTC; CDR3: CASSLPSAPYNEQFF
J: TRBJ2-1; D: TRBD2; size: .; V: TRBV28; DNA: TGTGCCAGCAGCGGGGGGGCCGGGGATGAGCAGTTCTTC; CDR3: CASSGGAGDEQFF
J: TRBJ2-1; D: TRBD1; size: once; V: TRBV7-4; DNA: TGTGCCAGCAGCTACAGGGGTCCCTCCTACAATGAGCAGTTCTTC; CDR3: CASSYRGPSYNEQFF
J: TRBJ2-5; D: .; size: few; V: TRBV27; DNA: TGTGCCAGCAGTACCCGATGGGGGGAGACCCAGTACTTC; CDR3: CASSTRWGETQYF
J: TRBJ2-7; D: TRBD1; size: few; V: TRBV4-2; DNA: TGTGCCAGCAGCCAAGGGACAGGGGGCAATATCGGGTCCTACGAGCAGTACTTC; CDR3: CASSQGTGGNIGSYEQYF
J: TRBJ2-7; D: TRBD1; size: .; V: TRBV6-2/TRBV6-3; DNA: TGTGCCAGCAGCAACCCCGGGACAGGGTTCCACGAGCAGTACTTC; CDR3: CASSNPGTGFHEQYF
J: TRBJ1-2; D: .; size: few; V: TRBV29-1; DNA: TGCAGCGTTGGGGACCGGGGCTACACCTTC; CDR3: CSVGDRGYTF
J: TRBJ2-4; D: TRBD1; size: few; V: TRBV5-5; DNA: TGTGCCAGCAGCTTGGGACAGGGGGCGGAAAACATTCAGTACTTC; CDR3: CASSLGQGAENIQYF
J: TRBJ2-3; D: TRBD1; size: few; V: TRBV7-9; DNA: TGTGCCAGCAGTTCAGACAGGGGGAGACGAGATACGCAGTATTTT; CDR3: CASSSDRGRRDTQYF
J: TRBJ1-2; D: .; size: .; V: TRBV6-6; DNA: TGTGCCAGCAGTTACTCCCGGGGCGGCTACACCTTC; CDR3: CASSYSRGGYTF
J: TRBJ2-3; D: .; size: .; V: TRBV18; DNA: TGTGCCAGCTCATCCTCCCCACTAGGGCGCACAGATACGCAGTATTTT; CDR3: CASSSSPLGRTDTQYF
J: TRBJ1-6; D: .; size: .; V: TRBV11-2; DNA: TGTGCCAGCACCTGGGAGTATAATTCACCCCTCCACTTT; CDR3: CASTWEYNSPLHF
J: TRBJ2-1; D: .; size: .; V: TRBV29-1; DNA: TGCAGCGTGGTGGTGCGCCGGAATGAGCAGTTCTTC; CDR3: CSVVVRRNEQFF
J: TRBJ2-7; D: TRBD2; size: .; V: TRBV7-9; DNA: TGTGCCAGCAGCTTACGGGAGGGCCTGGGGGACGAGCAGTACTTC; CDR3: CASSLREGLGDEQYF
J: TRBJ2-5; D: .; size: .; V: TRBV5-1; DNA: TGCGCCAGCAGCCTGACAGGGCTCGGGAGAGAGACCCAGTACTTC; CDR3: CASSLTGLGRETQYF
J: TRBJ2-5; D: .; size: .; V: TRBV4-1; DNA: TGCGCCAGCAGCCAAGACGTTGAAGAGACCCAGTACTTC; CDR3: CASSQDVEETQYF
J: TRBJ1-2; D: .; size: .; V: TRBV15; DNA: TGTGCCACCAGCAGACAACCTGGGACTGCCCCCTATGGCTACACCTTC; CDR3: CATSRQPGTAPYGYTF
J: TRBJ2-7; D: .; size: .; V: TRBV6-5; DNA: TGTGCAAATCTCCAACACTTCTCCTACAATGAGCAGTACTTC; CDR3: CANLQHFSYNEQYF
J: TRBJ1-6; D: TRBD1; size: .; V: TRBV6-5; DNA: TGTGCCAGCAGGGATCGGACAGGGGGCTATAATTCACCCCTCCACTTT; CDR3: CASRDRTGGYNSPLHF
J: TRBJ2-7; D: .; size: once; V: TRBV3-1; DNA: TGTGCCAGCAGCCAAGTTTCCAACTACGAGCAGTACTTC; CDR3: CASSQVSNYEQYF
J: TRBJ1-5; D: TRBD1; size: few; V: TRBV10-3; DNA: TGTGCCATCAGTGAGTCGGAGGGGACAGGCAATCAGCCCCAGCATTTT; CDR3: CAISESEGTGNQPQHF
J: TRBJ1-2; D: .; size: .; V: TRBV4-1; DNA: TGCGCCAGCAGCCAAGGGGAACCAGGGCATGGCTACACCTTC; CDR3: CASSQGEPGHGYTF
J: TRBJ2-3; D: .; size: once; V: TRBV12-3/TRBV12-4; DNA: TGTGCCAGCAGTGCCGGGACCCCAGTATCCGATACGCAGTATTTT; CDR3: CASSAGTPVSDTQYF
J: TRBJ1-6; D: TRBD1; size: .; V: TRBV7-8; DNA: TGTGCCAGCAGCTCCGGGACAGGGGACAATTCACCCCTCCACTTT; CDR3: CASSSGTGDNSPLHF
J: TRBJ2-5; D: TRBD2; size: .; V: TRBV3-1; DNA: TGTGCCAGCAGCCAGATGGCGGGGGAAGGTGAGACCCAGTACTTC; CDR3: CASSQMAGEGETQYF
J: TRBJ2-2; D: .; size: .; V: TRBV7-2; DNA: TGTGCCAGCAGCGCCACCGGCACCGGGGAGCTGTTTTTT; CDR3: CASSATGTGELFF
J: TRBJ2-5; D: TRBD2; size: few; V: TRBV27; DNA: TGTGCCAGCAGTGCCGGCGGGGGGCAGGGGTTAAAGCAGTACTTC; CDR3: CASSAGGGQGLKQYF
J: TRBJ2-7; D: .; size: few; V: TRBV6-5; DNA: TGTGCCAGCAGTTACTCGGGGGGATTAGTTAACGAGCAGTACTTC; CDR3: CASSYSGGLVNEQYF
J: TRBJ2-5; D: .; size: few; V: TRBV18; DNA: TGTGCCAGCTCACCAGTCCACGGACCCGGGACCCAGTACTTC; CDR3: CASSPVHGPGTQYF
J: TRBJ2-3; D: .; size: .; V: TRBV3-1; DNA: TGTGCCAGCAGTCGACAGAGCACAGATACGCAGTATTTT; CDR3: CASSRQSTDTQYF
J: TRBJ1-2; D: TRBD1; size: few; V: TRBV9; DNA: TGTGCCAGCAGCGTAGCTACGGGACAGGGGAACTATGGCTACACCTTC; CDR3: CASSVATGQGNYGYTF